This T cell receptor beta chain is drawn from a study of T cells in Graves' hyperthyroidism and ophthalmopathy. Study-level results: A median around 6 months before onset, the model predicted ophthalmopathy.

A patient was excluded if there was uncontrolled infection, other autoimmune disease, pregnancy or lactation. Orbital computed tomography and thyroid ultrasound, together with serum TRAb and thyroxine and clinical symptoms, were used for diagnoses. Authors of the study amplified TCR beta CDR3 regions from RNA transcripts. The HTBI primer set was used in a first-round RT-PCR of the TCR CDR3. Each CDR3 protein is one row after TCRdb ran MiXCR on the multiplex PCR reads. Of about 640,000 distinct CDR3 sequences in the sample, around 21% were seen once. This clonotype was recorded a few times. Its antigen is not identified. Trimming shortened V by 5 bases and J by 2 bases, and 19 bases separated the two germline ends. Germline V lookup: CDR1 SGHTA, CDR2 FQGNSA. The CDR3 loop spans 16 amino acids.

The V call is TRBV7-2, the J call TRBJ2-7, with a tentative D call TRBD1 (5 bases). The receptor's source is a man aged 25-40 years with Graves' ophthalmopathy. Material for sequencing was blood. The CDR3 spells CASSPARLDRAYEQYF. The CDR3 bases are TGTGCCAGCAGCCCCGCTAGGTTAGACAGAGCCTACGAGCAGTACTTC.